One and the same sample provided the 27 T cell receptor beta chains below, sequenced in a study of cytomegalovirus exposure and HLA in healthy donors. Amplification used 60 Vbeta primers and 13 Jbeta primers. Clones were sequenced by immunoSEQ multiplex PCR, and TCRdb holds only the in-frame ones, with some missing. The table has more than 85,000 clones, under 85% seen once; the top ten hold 8.4%. The sequenced material came from PBMCs. Every receptor here comes from a man between 35 and 55 years old in good health and CMV-seronegative.

This chain connects TRBV29-1 to TRBJ1-1; D perhaps matches TRBD1 (6 bases). Germline-derived CDR1 and CDR2 are SQVTM and ANQGSEA. This CDR3 spans 13 amino acids. The V end lost 2 bases, the J end lost 3 bases, and 10 bases lay between the germline ends. DNA of the CDR3: TGCAGCGTTGAAATAGGGGGGGACACTGAAGCTTTCTTT. Protein sequence: CSVEIGGDTEAFF. Looking up the rest from reference TRBV29-1 and TRBJ1-1 gives the full variable domain: SAVISQKPSRDICQRGTSLTIQCQVDSQVTMMFWYRQQPGQSLTLIATANQGSEATYESGFVIDKFPISRPNLTFSTLTVSNMSPEDSSIYLCSVEIGGDTEAFFGQGTRLTVV.

V and J are TRBV19 and TRBJ2-7; TRBD1 aligns across 9 bases. The junction had 9 bases not matched to a gene; V was cut back by 5 bases and J by 4 bases. The CDR3 consists of 15 residues. Germline CDR1 reads LNHDA; CDR2 reads SQIVND (reference sequence). The CDR3 region has the DNA TGTGCCAGTAGTTCAGGGACAGGGCGCGGGTACGAGCAGTACTTC. This sequence encodes CASSSGTGRGYEQYF.

V is TRBV5-4 and J is TRBJ2-7; the match to TRBD1 covers 10 bases. CDR1 is SGHNT, CDR2 YYREEE, per germline (reference sequence). The CDR3 is made up of 14 amino acids. Trimming removed 4 bases from V and 6 bases from J; junction bases left unmatched: 7. The CDR3 DNA is TGTGCCAGCAGCAACCGGGACAGGGGAATCGAGCAGTACTTC. Translating it yields CASSNRDRGIEQYF. Drawing the rest from reference TRBV5-4 and TRBJ2-7, the complete variable domain is ETGVTQSPTHLIKTRGQQVTLRCSSQSGHNTVSWYQQALGQGPQFIFQYYREEENGRGNFPPRFSGLQFPNYSSELNVNALELDDSALYLCASSNRDRGIEQYFGPGTRLTVT.

The V gene is TRBV5-4, the J gene TRBJ2-1, with 10 bases lining up with TRBD2. V lost 0 bases to trimming and J lost 6 bases; unmatched junction nucleotides: 3. This CDR3 has 15 residues. Germline V gives CDR1 SGHNT, CDR2 YYREEE (reference sequence). The CDR3 loop reads CASSLASGGLNEQFF. DNA of the CDR3: TGTGCCAGCAGCTTGGCTAGCGGGGGACTCAATGAGCAGTTCTTC.

V usage is TRBV7-2 and J usage is TRBJ2-7; TRBD1 is a possible D gene (6 bases). The V end was cut by 1 base, the J end by 4 bases, with 8 bases between. The germline CDR1 and CDR2 sequences are SGHTA and FQGNSA. The CDR3 is made up of 13 amino acids. The chain's CDR3 is CASSLVGAYEQYF. In DNA, the CDR3 is TGTGCCAGCAGCTTAGTGGGGGCTTACGAGCAGTACTTC.

This clone has more than one count but fewer than ten. The rearrangement joins TRBV7-2 to TRBJ2-2; 9 bases are a match to TRBD1. The CDR3 spans 14 residues. V lost 5 bases to trimming and J lost 7 bases; unmatched junction nucleotides: 5. CDR1 and CDR2 from the germline V gene are SGHTA and FQGNSA. CDR3 region: CASSLQGAGGELFF. The CDR3 DNA is TGTGCCAGCAGCCTACAGGGGGCGGGCGGGGAGCTGTTTTTT. Based on the CDR3 plus reference TRBV7-2 and TRBJ2-2, the full variable domain is GAGVSQSPSNKVTEKGKDVELRCDPISGHTALYWYRQSLGQGLEFLIYFQGNSAPDKSGLPSDRFSAERTGGSVSTLTIQRTQQEDSAVYLCASSLQGAGGELFFGEGSRLTVL.

A few counts support this clone. J is TRBJ2-1 and V is TRBV7-3, with D perhaps TRBD1 (5 bases). Germline CDR1 is SGHTA and CDR2 is FQGTGA. The CDR3 has 15 amino acids. The V gene lost 4 bases and the J gene lost 1 base, with 11 bases spanning the gap. The CDR3 sequence: CASSSGQGSYNEQFF. CDR3 bases: TGTGCCAGCAGCTCAGGGCAGGGATCCTACAATGAGCAGTTCTTC.

This clone was seen a single time. The chain recombines TRBV4-2 with TRBJ1-5; D is unclear. The germline V gene has CDR1 LGHNA and CDR2 YNFKEQ. Trimming removed 0 bases at V and 5 bases at J, with 5 bases between. The CDR3 runs 13 residues. The CDR3 here is CASSQENYQPQHF. CDR3 nucleotide sequence: TGTGCCAGCAGCCAAGAAAACTATCAGCCCCAGCATTTT.

J is TRBJ2-7 and V is TRBV5-4, with TRBD2 as a possible D gene (7 bases). The CDR3 totals 14 residues. Looked up from germline, CDR1 is SGHNT and CDR2 is YYREEE (reference sequence). The germline V and J ends were trimmed by 0 bases and 6 bases, with 13 bases remaining between them. Written as DNA, the CDR3 is TGTGCCAGCAGCTTGGCCGGGGGGCGCGCCGAGCAGTACTTC. Amino acids: CASSLAGGRAEQYF.

CDR3 nucleotide sequence: TGTGCCAGCACCCCGGACAGGGGGACAGGCAATCAGCCCCAGCATTTT. It yields the protein CASTPDRGTGNQPQHF. The chain employs TRBV2 and TRBJ1-5; 10 nucleotides agree with TRBD1. CDR3 size: 16 residues. Germline V CDR1 and CDR2: SNHLY, FYNNEI. The trim removed 7 bases at V and 2 bases at J, leaving 8 bases unmatched.

This clone was observed a single time. The rearrangement uses TRBV7-9 and TRBJ2-3, with a tentative D call TRBD1 (6 bases). This CDR3 contains 17 residues. V was pared by 3 bases and J by 0 bases, with 16 bases between. In germline, CDR1 is SEHNR, CDR2 FQNEAQ (reference sequence). The CDR3 spells CASSFVEGTSSTDTQYF. CDR3 nucleotide sequence: TGTGCCAGCAGCTTCGTGGAAGGGACATCTAGCACAGATACGCAGTATTTT.

The chain carries TRBV9 and TRBJ2-3, with 9 nucleotides matching TRBD2. V lost 0 bases to trimming and J lost 2 bases; unmatched junction nucleotides: 4. Germline loops: CDR1 SGDLS, CDR2 YYNGEE. The CDR3 has 16 amino acids. The CDR3 here is CASSVVAGEPTDTQYF. CDR3 nucleotide sequence: TGTGCCAGCAGCGTAGTAGCGGGGGAACCCACAGATACGCAGTATTTT.

V gene TRBV19 combines with J gene TRBJ2-2; the D gene is possibly TRBD1 (6 bases). V dropped 7 bases and J dropped 1 base, with 10 bases sitting between them. This CDR3 comprises 14 residues. Germline values: CDR1 LNHDA, CDR2 SQIVND (reference sequence). CDR3 nucleotide sequence: TGTGCCAGTATTCCGACAGGGAACACCGGGGAGCTGTTTTTT. This codes for CASIPTGNTGELFF.

The rearrangement links TRBV6-5 to TRBJ1-2, with TRBD1 matching 7 bases. V shed 5 bases, J shed 2 bases, and the junction held 2 bases outside the gene matches. CDR1 MNHEY and CDR2 SVGAGI come from the germline V gene. This CDR3 contains 13 residues. CDR3 nucleotides: TGTGCCAGCAGTGGGGGACAGAACTATGGCTACACCTTC. Its translation is CASSGGQNYGYTF.

The rearrangement uses TRBV2 and TRBJ2-3; D unresolved. Deletions cut 4 bases from V and 11 bases from J, with 19 bases between. The germline V gene encodes CDR1 SNHLY and CDR2 FYNNEI. CDR3 length: 14 residues. The CDR3 spells CASSASTDGAWQYF. DNA of the CDR3: TGTGCCAGCAGTGCCTCTACTGACGGAGCGTGGCAGTATTTT.

The gene calls are TRBV5-1 and TRBJ2-1, with 12 bases aligning to TRBD2. The V gene end was trimmed by 6 bases and the J gene end by 4 bases; junction bases not matched to a gene: 5. CDR3 length equals 15 residues. Germline CDR1 reads SGHRS; CDR2 reads YFSETQ. CDR3 sequence: CASNPSGGVYNEQFF. For the CDR3, the DNA is TGCGCCAGCAACCCTAGCGGGGGGGTATACAATGAGCAGTTCTTC.

J is TRBJ2-1 and V is TRBV7-3, with TRBD2 identical over 15 bases. Germline trimming cut 5 bases from V and 6 bases from J; bases unmatched to any gene: 8. The CDR3 is made up of 17 amino acids. The germline CDR1 and CDR2 sequences are SGHTA and FQGTGA. The CDR3: CASSPRTSGGGRNEQFF. CDR3 bases: TGTGCCAGCAGCCCCAGGACTAGCGGGGGGGGTCGCAATGAGCAGTTCTTC. The whole variable domain, filled in from reference TRBV7-3 and TRBJ2-1, reads GAGVSQTPSNKVTEKGKYVELRCDPISGHTALYWYRQSLGQGPEFLIYFQGTGAADDSGLPNDRFFAVRPEGSVSTLKIQRTERGDSAVYLCASSPRTSGGGRNEQFFGPGTRLTVL.

This rearrangement joins TRBV5-6 to TRBJ2-1; 9 nucleotides align to TRBD1. The J segment lost 3 bases and the V segment lost 4 bases, leaving 5 bases of the junction unmatched. CDR3 size: 15 residues. The germline CDR1 and CDR2 sequences are SGHDT and YYEEEE. CDR3 sequence: CASSPGQGFYNEQFF. The CDR3 DNA reads TGTGCCAGCAGCCCGGGACAGGGTTTCTACAATGAGCAGTTCTTC.

The V gene is TRBV19, the J gene TRBJ1-5; D not certain. CDR1 and CDR2 (germline): LNHDA, SQIVND (reference sequence). The CDR3 consists of 13 residues. V was clipped by 4 bases and J by 6 bases, with 10 bases between them. CDR3 sequence: CASSKRERQPQHF. As DNA, the CDR3 is TGTGCCAGTAGTAAGAGGGAGCGTCAGCCCCAGCATTTT.

The V and J genes are TRBV25-1 and TRBJ2-1; 11 nucleotides match TRBD1. Germline CDR1 is MGHDK and CDR2 is SYGVNS. Unmatched junction bases numbered 9, after V lost 4 bases and J lost 7 bases. CDR3 size: 16 residues. The CDR3, as DNA: TGTGCCAGCAGTGCTGAGGTAGGACAGGGGGCAAATGAGCAGTTCTTC. Protein product: CASSAEVGQGANEQFF.

This clone was picked up one time. J is TRBJ1-1 and V is TRBV29-1; D unresolved. V was trimmed by 3 bases and J by 10 bases, leaving 15 bases between them. The CDR3 loop spans 12 amino acids. CDR1 is SQVTM, CDR2 ANQGSEA, per germline. The CDR3 DNA sequence: TGCAGCGTTGATTCGGGTAGCTTCGCAGCTTTCTTT. The encoded protein is CSVDSGSFAAFF.

The rearrangement uses TRBV4-1 and TRBJ2-7; perhaps TRBD1 as D (6 bases). V was pared by 6 bases and J by 3 bases, with 18 bases between. The CDR3 totals 15 residues. From germline, CDR1 is MGHRA and CDR2 YSYEKL. CDR3: CASSLGQSEIYEQYF. CDR3 in DNA: TGCGCCAGCAGTCTAGGACAGTCGGAGATCTACGAGCAGTACTTC.

The chain carries TRBV7-9 and TRBJ2-3; tentatively, D is TRBD1 (6 bases). V was cut by 5 bases and J by 0 bases, with 12 bases left in between. Per germline, CDR1 SEHNR and CDR2 FQNEAQ (reference sequence). This CDR3 spans 15 amino acids. As DNA, the CDR3 is TGTGCCAGCAGCCCCGGACAGTTTAGCACAGATACGCAGTATTTT. Protein: CASSPGQFSTDTQYF.

This chain uses TRBV29-1 with TRBJ1-1; D remains ambiguous. CDR1 and CDR2 from the germline V gene are SQVTM and ANQGSEA. The CDR3 consists of 13 residues. V lost 6 bases and J lost 0, with 11 bases in between. The CDR3 here is CSVREFMNTEAFF. DNA of the CDR3: TGCAGCGTGCGGGAGTTCATGAACACTGAAGCTTTCTTT.

V gene TRBV15 combines with J gene TRBJ2-1; D uncertain. The CDR3 runs to 14 residues. Germline lookup yields CDR1 LNHNV and CDR2 YYDKDF (reference sequence). V gave up 5 bases and J gave up 6 bases, with 14 bases separating them. CDR3 in amino acids: CATSPRRQANEQFF. For the CDR3, the DNA is TGTGCCACCAGCCCCCGCCGGCAGGCCAATGAGCAGTTCTTC.

This chain uses TRBV7-9 with TRBJ1-2; D remains ambiguous. The CDR3 covers 13 residues. Germline CDR1 is SEHNR and CDR2 is FQNEAQ (reference sequence). V was cut by 4 bases and J by 7 bases, with 13 bases left in between. As DNA, the CDR3 is TGTGCCAGCAGCTATGTGGAGGCCTCTGGCTACACCTTC. Protein: CASSYVEASGYTF. The full variable domain, its missing parts supplied by reference TRBV7-9 and TRBJ1-2, is DTGVSQNPRHKITKRGQNVTFRCDPISEHNRLYWYRQTLGQGPEFLTYFQNEAQLEKSRLLSDRFSAERPKGSFSTLEIQRTEQGDSAMYLCASSYVEASGYTFGSGTRLTVV.

The chain combines TRBV15 with TRBJ1-1; D call uncertain. Germline assignment: CDR1 LNHNV and CDR2 YYDKDF (reference sequence). Trimming removed 0 bases from V and 0 bases from J, with 5 bases in between. The CDR3 sequence is 14 residues long. Here the CDR3 DNA reads TGTGCCACCAGCAGAGACGGGTTGAACACTGAAGCTTTCTTT. Translation: CATSRDGLNTEAFF.